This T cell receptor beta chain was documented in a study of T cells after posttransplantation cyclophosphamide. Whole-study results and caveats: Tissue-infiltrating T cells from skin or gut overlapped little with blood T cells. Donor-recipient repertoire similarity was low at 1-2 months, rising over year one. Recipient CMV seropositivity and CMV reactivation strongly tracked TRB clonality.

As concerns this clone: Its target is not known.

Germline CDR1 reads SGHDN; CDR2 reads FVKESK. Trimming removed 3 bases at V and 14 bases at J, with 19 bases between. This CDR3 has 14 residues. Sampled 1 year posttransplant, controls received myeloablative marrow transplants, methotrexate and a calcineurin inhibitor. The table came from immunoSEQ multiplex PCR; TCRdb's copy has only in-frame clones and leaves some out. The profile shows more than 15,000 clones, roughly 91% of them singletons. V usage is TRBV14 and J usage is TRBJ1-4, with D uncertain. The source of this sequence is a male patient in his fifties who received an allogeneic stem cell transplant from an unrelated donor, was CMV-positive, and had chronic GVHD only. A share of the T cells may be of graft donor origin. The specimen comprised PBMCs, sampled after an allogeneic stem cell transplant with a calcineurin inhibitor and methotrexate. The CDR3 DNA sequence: TGTGCCAGCAGCCAGCGAGGGATCACTGCACCCCTGTTTTTT. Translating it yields CASSQRGITAPLFF.